This T cell receptor (beta chain) was sequenced during a study of shared clonotypes between healthy human individuals. A CD45RA+ naive subset and a CD45RA-negative memory subset were split from CD4+ cells. With 6 bases clipped from V and 4 bases from J, the junction kept 7 bases outside the gene matches. The CDR3 length is 15 residues. Germline loops: CDR1 MGHDK, CDR2 SYGVNS. Measured with immunoSEQ multiplex PCR; TCRdb has only the in-frame clones, and not every one. There are some 1.5 million clones in the sample; 95% to 99% occur only once, and roughly 0.42% lies in the top ten. The TCR was taken from a man aged 30-40 years in good health. Sequenced input: naive CD4+ T cells sorted from blood. The subset: CD45RA+ positively selected. The chain has TRBV25-1 and TRBJ2-3, with 10 bases aligning to TRBD1. Here the CDR3 reads CASSPGQGGPDTQYF. CDR3 DNA sequence: TGTGCCAGCAGCCCCGGACAGGGGGGACCAGATACGCAGTATTTT.